This passage covers 32 T cell receptor beta chains from one sample sequenced in a study of identical twins. One entry per CDR3 protein results from TCRdb running MiXCR on the 5' RACE reads. Of 1.5 million to 2 million distinct CDR3 sequences in the sample, roughly a third were seen once. The sample comprised cord blood. All receptors derive from a newborn girl in good health.

The genes are TRBV5-6 and TRBJ2-4, with a weak D call TRBD2 (5 bases). The germline V gene encodes CDR1 SGHDT and CDR2 YYEEEE. Between the trimmed V and J ends, which lost 4 bases and 0 bases, there was a span of 17 bases. The CDR3 loop spans 17 amino acids. This chain's CDR3 is CASSKIGRGLAKNIQYF. CDR3 coding DNA: TGTGCCAGCAGCAAGATAGGACGGGGTCTAGCCAAAAACATTCAGTACTTC.

This clonotype was recorded at least ten times. V is TRBV12-3 or TRBV12-4 and J is TRBJ1-5; D is possibly TRBD1 (5 bases). V was shortened by 3 bases and J by 2 bases, with 8 bases between the two germline ends. CDR3 length: 14 amino acids. CDR3 in amino acids: CASSLGRGNQPQHF. The CDR3 DNA reads TGTGCCAGCAGTTTGGGCAGGGGCAATCAGCCCCAGCATTTT.

A word on this clonotype: Germline and junction disagree at one end, which may indicate a read error. The rearrangement links TRBV27 to TRBJ2-5; D tentatively fits TRBD1 or TRBD2 (5 bases each). Germline values: CDR1 MNHEY, CDR2 SMNVEV (reference sequence). This CDR3 contains 13 residues. CDR3 protein: CASSSDNGETHYF. The CDR3 DNA follows: TGTGCCAGCAGTTCGGACAATGGGGAGACCCACTACTTC.

As for this clonotype: This may stem from a read error, because a much larger clone lies one nucleotide away. The chain is built from TRBV2 and TRBJ2-5, with D perhaps matching TRBD1 (6 bases). The V gene's germline CDR1 is SNHLY and CDR2 FYNNEI. The CDR3 covers 15 residues. V gave up 5 bases and J gave up 11 bases, with 24 bases separating them. CDR3 DNA: TGTGCCAGCAGTCGGACCCTCCTTCGGGACAATGAGCAGTACTTC. This sequence encodes CASSRTLLRDNEQYF.

The V gene is TRBV7-2, the J gene TRBJ2-1; 8 bases are a match to TRBD2. V lost 5 bases and J lost 9; bases outside the gene matches: 12. The CDR3 loop spans 15 amino acids. CDR1 and CDR2 (germline): SGHTA, FQGNSA. CDR3 DNA: TGTGCCAGCAGCGTCCTCTCGGGGGGGTACGTTGAGCAGTTCTTC. This encodes CASSVLSGGYVEQFF.

This CDR3 is CASSLWEGNEQFF. The DNA of the CDR3 is TGTGCCAGCAGTTTGTGGGAGGGAAATGAGCAGTTCTTC. The rearrangement links TRBV28 to TRBJ2-1; 7 bases fit TRBD2. CDR3 size: 13 residues. V lost 3 bases and J lost 7; bases outside the gene matches: 3. Germline lookup yields CDR1 MDHEN and CDR2 SYDVKM. Supplemented by reference TRBV28 and TRBJ2-1, the full variable domain reads DVKVTQSSRYLVKRTGEKVFLECVQDMDHENMFWYRQDPGLGLRLIYFSYDVKMKEKGDIPEGYSVSREKKERFSLILESASTNQTSMYLCASSLWEGNEQFFGPGTRLTVL.

The rearrangement links TRBV5-1 to TRBJ2-2; 11 bases align to TRBD1. CDR1 is SGHRS and CDR2 is YFSETQ in the germline V gene. The CDR3 covers 16 residues. V shed 3 bases and J 3 bases; nucleotides not matched to a gene: 4. CDR3 region: CASSSRTGGDTGELFF. CDR3 DNA: TGCGCCAGCAGCTCAAGGACAGGGGGCGACACCGGGGAGCTGTTTTTT.

This clonotype has a handful of counts. This chain connects TRBV6-6 to TRBJ1-4; tentative D call: TRBD1 (6 bases). The CDR3 covers 15 residues. The germline V gene encodes CDR1 MNHNY and CDR2 SVGAGI (reference sequence). V was clipped by 2 bases and J by 8 bases, with 15 bases between them. The CDR3 region has the DNA TGTGCCAGCAGTTACACGGGTGGCAGGGGCGAAAAACTGTTTTTT. The encoded protein is CASSYTGGRGEKLFF.

V is TRBV28 and J is TRBJ2-5; D perhaps matches TRBD2 (6 bases). Per the germline V gene, CDR1 is MDHEN and CDR2 is SYDVKM. The CDR3 sequence is 16 residues long. V lost 2 bases and J 1 base, leaving 14 bases between the germline ends. In nucleotides, the CDR3 is TGTGCCAGCAGTTTAACGGGGGTCCGCGTCCAAGAGACCCAGTACTTC. Amino acids: CASSLTGVRVQETQYF.

In its sample, this clonotype was seen once. This rearrangement joins TRBV7-2 to TRBJ2-1; 9 bases fit TRBD2. The J segment lost 5 bases and the V segment lost 3 bases, leaving 5 bases of the junction unmatched. This CDR3 contains 15 residues. Germline CDR1 is SGHTA and CDR2 is FQGNSA. CDR3 sequence (DNA): TGTGCCAGCAGCTTTAGCGGGGGCAACAACAATGAGCAGTTCTTC. Encoded protein: CASSFSGGNNNEQFF. The variable domain in full, with the rest retrieved from reference TRBV7-2 and TRBJ2-1, is GAGVSQSPSNKVTEKGKDVELRCDPISGHTALYWYRQSLGQGLEFLIYFQGNSAPDKSGLPSDRFSAERTGGSVSTLTIQRTQQEDSAVYLCASSFSGGNNNEQFFGPGTRLTVL.

The DNA of the CDR3 is TGTGCCAGCAGTTCCCCGGTCCTAGCGGGAGCTTCCTACAATGAGCAGTTCTTC. Amino acid sequence: CASSSPVLAGASYNEQFF. This chain links TRBV27 with TRBJ2-1; 10 bases agree with TRBD2. Trimming cost V 4 bases and J 1 base; bases outside gene matches: 10. The germline CDR1 and CDR2 sequences are MNHEY and SMNVEV (reference sequence). This CDR3 is built from 18 residues.

The sample holds many counts of this clonotype. The junction differs from germline at one of its ends, possibly a read error. The chain links TRBV19 to TRBJ2-3; no clear D. This CDR3 comprises 14 residues. CDR1 and CDR2 (germline): LNHDA, SQIVND (reference sequence). The CDR3 DNA reads as TGTGCCAGCAGTATCCGGACGCGCACAGATACGCAGTATTTT. It codes for CASSIRTRTDTQYF.

This clonotype has more than one count but fewer than ten. The J gene is TRBJ2-3, the V gene TRBV4-1; D is unclear. Germline V gene lookup returns CDR1 MGHRA and CDR2 YSYEKL. CDR3 length: 14 amino acids. V was pared by 4 bases and J by 7 bases, with 15 bases between. The CDR3: CASSPVRTSHTQYF. Here the CDR3 DNA reads TGCGCCAGCAGCCCCGTCCGGACCTCCCATACGCAGTATTTT.

Only a few counts were recorded for this clonotype. The V and J genes are TRBV6-2 or TRBV6-3 and TRBJ1-5, with a weak D call TRBD1 (6 bases). The V end was cut by 1 base, the J end by 4 bases, with 11 bases between. From germline, CDR1 is MNHEY and CDR2 SVGEGT. The CDR3 sequence is 15 residues long. The DNA for the CDR3 is TGTGCCAGCAGTTACTGGGCAGGGGCTAATCAGCCCCAGCATTTT. This sequence encodes CASSYWAGANQPQHF.

The rearrangement uses TRBV28 and TRBJ1-6, with 7 bases that match TRBD1. Germline loops: CDR1 MDHEN, CDR2 SYDVKM. The length of the CDR3 is 14 residues. V lost 2 bases to trimming and J lost 10 bases; unmatched junction nucleotides: 5. CDR3 nucleotides: TGTGCCAGCAGTTTACCACAGGGGTGGTCACCCCTCCACTTT. Amino acid sequence: CASSLPQGWSPLHF.

This clonotype has only a few counts. V is TRBV4-1 and J is TRBJ2-1; 8 bases are a match to TRBD2. Germline V gene sequence: CDR1 MGHRA, CDR2 YSYEKL. The ends lost 3 bases at V and 15 bases at J; junction bases unmatched: 7. The CDR3 consists of 12 residues. CDR3 amino acids: CASSQPGLVPFF. DNA for the CDR3: TGCGCCAGCAGCCAGCCGGGACTAGTTCCGTTCTTC.

The chain links TRBV7-8 to TRBJ2-7, with a possible D match to TRBD1 (6 bases). Deletions cut 3 bases from V and 3 bases from J, with 15 bases between. The length of the CDR3 is 15 residues. The germline V gene has CDR1 SGHVS and CDR2 FQNEAQ. The CDR3 DNA is TGTGCCAGCAGCTTGCACAGGGTTTTTAACTACGAGCAGTACTTC. Translating it yields CASSLHRVFNYEQYF.

The rearrangement joins TRBV27 to TRBJ2-3; 9 bases map to TRBD2. From germline, CDR1 is MNHEY and CDR2 SMNVEV (reference sequence). The CDR3 runs 17 residues. Losses at the gene ends were 6 bases for V and 2 bases for J; bases not matched to a gene: 12. CDR3 loop: CASSLLPLAGFTDTQYF. The CDR3 DNA follows: TGTGCCAGCAGCCTACTCCCACTAGCGGGTTTCACAGATACGCAGTATTTT.

The CDR3 reads CASSKAGSQETQYF. In DNA, the CDR3 is TGCGCCAGCAGCAAAGCCGGCAGCCAAGAGACCCAGTACTTC. The chain combines TRBV5-1 with TRBJ2-5; the D is unclear. The germline V and J ends were trimmed by 4 bases and 1 base, with 11 bases remaining between them. The CDR3 is made up of 14 amino acids. Germline V gene lookup returns CDR1 SGHRS and CDR2 YFSETQ.

A single count supports this clonotype. The junction departs from the called germline gene at one end, perhaps through a read error. The chain recombines TRBV11-2 with TRBJ2-7; perhaps TRBD2 as D (6 bases). CDR1 and CDR2 from the germline V gene are SGHAT and FQNNGV. The CDR3 has 15 residues. CDR3: CSSSTLARRSYEQYF. The CDR3 nucleotides are TGTTCCAGCAGCACCCTAGCGAGACGATCCTACGAGCAGTACTTC.

This chain joins TRBV20-1 and TRBJ2-1; 8 bases map to TRBD2. V lost 5 bases and J lost 0; bases outside the gene matches: 21. Germline lookup yields CDR1 DFQATT and CDR2 SNEGSKA (reference sequence). The CDR3 has 20 amino acids. CDR3 sequence: CSALYTGPAGAHSSYNEQFF. The DNA of the CDR3 is TGCAGTGCTCTCTATACGGGACCAGCGGGGGCCCACAGCTCCTACAATGAGCAGTTCTTC.

The rearrangement links TRBV6-6 to TRBJ2-5, with TRBD1 as a possible D gene (6 bases). V was cut by 7 bases and J by 5 bases, with 26 bases left in between. Germline V gives CDR1 MNHNY, CDR2 SVGAGI (reference sequence). The CDR3 has 17 amino acids. The CDR3 protein is CASMGVRNRASSETQYF. Written as DNA, the CDR3 is TGTGCCAGCATGGGGGTAAGGAACAGGGCATCCTCGGAGACCCAGTACTTC.

This clonotype was observed at least ten times. The V call is TRBV29-1, the J call TRBJ1-2, with TRBD1 identical over 7 bases. V was clipped by 4 bases and J by 6 bases; unmatched bases: 8. CDR1 is SQVTM and CDR2 is ANQGSEA in the germline V gene. The CDR3 sequence is 13 residues long. The CDR3 nucleotides are TGCAGCGTTGTTCGACAGGGCCTAAATGGCTACACCTTC. It specifies CSVVRQGLNGYTF. The full variable domain, in which reference TRBV29-1 and TRBJ1-2 provide the parts outside the CDR3, is SAVISQKPSRDICQRGTSLTIQCQVDSQVTMMFWYRQQPGQSLTLIATANQGSEATYESGFVIDKFPISRPNLTFSTLTVSNMSPEDSSIYLCSVVRQGLNGYTFGSGTRLTVV.

This CDR3 reads CSVQGRTNTEAFF. CDR3 sequence (DNA): TGCAGCGTTCAGGGACGGACGAACACTGAAGCTTTCTTT. The rearrangement links TRBV29-1 to TRBJ1-1; weak D call: TRBD1 (5 bases). Trimming shortened V by 5 bases and J by 1 base, and 11 bases separated the two germline ends. CDR3 length: 13 amino acids. Germline V gene lookup returns CDR1 SQVTM and CDR2 ANQGSEA. The full variable domain, in which reference TRBV29-1 and TRBJ1-1 provide the parts outside the CDR3, is SAVISQKPSRDICQRGTSLTIQCQVDSQVTMMFWYRQQPGQSLTLIATANQGSEATYESGFVIDKFPISRPNLTFSTLTVSNMSPEDSSIYLCSVQGRTNTEAFFGQGTRLTVV.

The chain links TRBV12-3 or TRBV12-4 to TRBJ2-3; the match to TRBD2 covers 10 bases. The CDR3 has 17 amino acids. The V gene end was trimmed by 3 bases and the J gene end by 2 bases; junction bases not matched to a gene: 8. DNA of the CDR3: TGTGCCAGCAGTTTTAAAAGGACTAGCGGCAACACAGATACGCAGTATTTT. It translates to CASSFKRTSGNTDTQYF.

This clonotype was seen only a few times. The gene calls are TRBV6-5 and TRBJ2-3; 16 bases are shared with TRBD2. CDR1 MNHEY and CDR2 SVGAGI come from the germline V gene. V was pared by 0 bases and J by 4 bases, with 4 bases of the junction left unmatched. The CDR3 is 18 amino acids. The CDR3 loop is CASSYSTGLAGGPDTQYF. CDR3 sequence (DNA): TGTGCCAGCAGTTACTCCACGGGACTAGCGGGAGGGCCAGATACGCAGTATTTT.

This clonotype was seen a few times. This chain links TRBV20-1 with TRBJ1-1; D is possibly TRBD1 (5 bases). The CDR3 totals 12 residues. Germline V gene lookup returns CDR1 DFQATT and CDR2 SNEGSKA (reference sequence). V dropped 6 bases and J dropped 6 bases, with 14 bases sitting between them. The DNA for the CDR3 is TGCAGTGCCACCTGGGTAGGGGCTGAAGCTTTCTTT. This codes for CSATWVGAEAFF.

The chain uses TRBV4-2 and TRBJ2-5; D unresolved. The CDR3 contains 14 residues. Germline values: CDR1 LGHNA, CDR2 YNFKEQ. V was shortened by 2 bases and J by 11 bases, with 18 bases between the two germline ends. CDR3: CASSQFFQYNEQYF. CDR3 nucleotide sequence: TGTGCCAGCAGCCAATTCTTCCAATACAATGAGCAGTACTTC.

The chain joins TRBV20-1 to TRBJ2-7, with D possibly matching TRBD2 (5 bases). Germline lookup yields CDR1 DFQATT and CDR2 SNEGSKA (reference sequence). CDR3 length equals 13 residues. V shed 3 bases and J shed 7 bases, with 16 bases lying between them. Here the CDR3 reads CSASALAGIEQYF. CDR3 DNA sequence: TGCAGTGCTAGTGCGCTAGCCGGGATTGAGCAGTACTTC.

This clonotype was seen just once. This sequence joins TRBV9 and TRBJ2-7; 12 positions match TRBD2. The germline CDR1 and CDR2 sequences are SGDLS and YYNGEE. V shed 3 bases, J shed 7 bases, and the junction held 8 bases outside the gene matches. This CDR3 contains 15 residues. CDR3 amino acids: CASSGLAGVNNEQYF. Written as DNA, the CDR3 is TGTGCCAGCAGCGGACTAGCGGGGGTGAACAATGAGCAGTACTTC.

This clonotype was observed a few times. This chain links TRBV11-1 with TRBJ1-5, with D possibly TRBD1 on 6 matching bases. CDR3 length equals 21 residues. The V and J ends lost 5 bases and 0 bases respectively, with 29 bases between them. Germline V gene sequence: CDR1 SGHAT, CDR2 FQDESV (reference sequence). CDR3 nucleotides: TGTGCCAGCAGCATCCCCTCCAGGACAGCAACCACCATTTATAGCAATCAGCCCCAGCATTTT. Its protein product is CASSIPSRTATTIYSNQPQHF.

This clonotype was counted a few times. The V and J genes are TRBV25-1 and TRBJ2-5; D is uncertain. The DNA end is a closer match to TRBJ2-7, so the J assignment may be wrong. CDR3 size: 14 residues. Germline V gene sequence: CDR1 MGHDK, CDR2 SYGVNS. The CDR3 reads CASSDGLNDYEQYF. Written as DNA, the CDR3 is TGTGCCAGCAGTGATGGGCTCAACGACTACGAGCAGTACTTC.